This TCR beta chain was identified in a study of blood T cell repertoires in COVID-19. The sample holds one count of this clone. TCRdb's table, derived via immunoSEQ multiplex PCR, lists solely in-frame clones and lacks some. The data contain 150,000 to 200,000 clones, about 82% of them singletons. Everyone who took part was roughly 18 to 89 years old, and they came from about 25 US areas. Clinical history as reported by participants underpinned cohort assignment. The recovered donors of Cohort 3 showed two negative PCRs, clearance, or symptom resolution. V dropped 4 bases and J dropped 2; count of bases not matched to a gene: 2. The CDR3 covers 13 residues. The germline V gene encodes CDR1 SGHTS and CDR2 YDEGEE.

V gene TRBV5-8 combines with J gene TRBJ1-2; 7 bases fit TRBD1. The sequence was obtained from a woman aged 30 to 39 who had recovered from COVID-19. The material sequenced was PBMCs or T cells enriched from blood (not recorded which). The CDR3 is CASSPRGNYGYTF. For the CDR3, the DNA is TGTGCCAGCAGCCCCAGGGGGAACTATGGCTACACCTTC.